These T cell receptor beta chains were read from a single sample in a study of early T cells in non-severe SARS-CoV-2 infection. TCRdb redid the calling of the 5' RACE reads with MiXCR, one entry per CDR3 protein. The sample has about 60,000 distinct CDR3 sequences; 7.5% to 10% are singletons. Sequencing was performed on whole blood. The origin of the receptors is an adult who was a healthcare worker with PCR-confirmed SARS-CoV-2 infection or an uninfected control (not recorded which). CDR3s include the opening cysteine and the closing phenylalanine or tryptophan. Fields, in order: J gene, V gene, clone size, D gene, CDR3 DNA, CDR3 protein. The D gene is left open where the match is weak. Clone size is given for some rows only: seen once, a few or many times, or a class if the clone is expanded.

>TRBJ2-1|TRBV19|-|TRBD1
TGTGCCAGTAGTTCCCGGACAGGGAATAGAAATGAGCAGTTCTTC
CASSSRTGNRNEQFF
>TRBJ1-2|TRBV27|many|-
TGTGCCAGCAGTTTAACCCCACCCAGGGGCAAACTTTATGGCTACACCTTC
CASSLTPPRGKLYGYTF
>TRBJ2-3|TRBV5-1|few|TRBD2
TGCGCCAGCAGCCAAAGCGGGGCTAGCACAGATACGCAGTATTTT
CASSQSGASTDTQYF
>TRBJ2-2|TRBV3-1|-|-
TGTGCCAGCAGCTCGGGACGGACCTACACCGGGGAGCTGTTTTTT
CASSSGRTYTGELFF
>TRBJ1-2|TRBV20-1|-|-
TGCAGTGCTAGAGATGTCGGCGGGAGAGGGGCAAGGTTCAATGGCTACACCTTC
CSARDVGGRGARFNGYTF
>TRBJ2-1|TRBV5-1|many|TRBD2
TGCGCCAGCAGCTTGGCCTGGGATAGCGGGGGTGTATACAATGAGCAGTTCTTC
CASSLAWDSGGVYNEQFF
>TRBJ1-4|TRBV7-3|-|TRBD1
TGTGCCAGCAGCTCTCTCCAACAGGGGCCGGGCGGTGGTTTTTCCTCAAAACTGTTTTTT
CASSSLQQGPGGGFSSKLFF
>TRBJ2-3|TRBV7-2|few|-
TGTGCCAGCAGCCAGCTAGGTCCAGATACGCAGTATTTT
CASSQLGPDTQYF
>TRBJ2-3|TRBV7-8|-|TRBD1
TGTGCCAGCAGCTCCCCCTCCGGGACAGGGATGACAGATACGCAGTATTTT
CASSSPSGTGMTDTQYF
>TRBJ2-5|TRBV5-4|few|-
TGTGCCAGCAGTACACGGACGGAAGAGACCCAGTACTTC
CASSTRTEETQYF
>TRBJ1-5|TRBV29-1|-|-
TGCAGCGTAGACGACGAAGACAGCCGGCAGCCCCAGCATTTT
CSVDDEDSRQPQHF
>TRBJ1-4|TRBV12-3/TRBV12-4|-|-
TGTGCCAGCAGTCCGGGGGTGGGGAATGAAAAACTGTTTTTT
CASSPGVGNEKLFF
>TRBJ1-4|TRBV15|few|-
TGTGCCACCAGCAGAAGAGACTTAACTAATGAAAAACTGTTTTTT
CATSRRDLTNEKLFF